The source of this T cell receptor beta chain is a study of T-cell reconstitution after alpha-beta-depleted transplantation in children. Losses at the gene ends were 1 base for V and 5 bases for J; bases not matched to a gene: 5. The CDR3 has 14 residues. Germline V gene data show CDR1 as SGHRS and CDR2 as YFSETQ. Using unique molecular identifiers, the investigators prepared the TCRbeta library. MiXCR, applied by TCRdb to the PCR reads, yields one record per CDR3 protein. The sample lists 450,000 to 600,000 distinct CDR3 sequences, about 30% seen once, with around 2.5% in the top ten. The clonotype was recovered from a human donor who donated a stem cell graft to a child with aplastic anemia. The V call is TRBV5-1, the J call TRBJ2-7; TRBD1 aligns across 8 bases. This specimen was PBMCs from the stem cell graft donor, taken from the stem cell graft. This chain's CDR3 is CASSLTQGGHEQYV. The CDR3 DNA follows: TGCGCCAGCAGCTTGACACAGGGGGGCCACGAGCAGTACGTC.